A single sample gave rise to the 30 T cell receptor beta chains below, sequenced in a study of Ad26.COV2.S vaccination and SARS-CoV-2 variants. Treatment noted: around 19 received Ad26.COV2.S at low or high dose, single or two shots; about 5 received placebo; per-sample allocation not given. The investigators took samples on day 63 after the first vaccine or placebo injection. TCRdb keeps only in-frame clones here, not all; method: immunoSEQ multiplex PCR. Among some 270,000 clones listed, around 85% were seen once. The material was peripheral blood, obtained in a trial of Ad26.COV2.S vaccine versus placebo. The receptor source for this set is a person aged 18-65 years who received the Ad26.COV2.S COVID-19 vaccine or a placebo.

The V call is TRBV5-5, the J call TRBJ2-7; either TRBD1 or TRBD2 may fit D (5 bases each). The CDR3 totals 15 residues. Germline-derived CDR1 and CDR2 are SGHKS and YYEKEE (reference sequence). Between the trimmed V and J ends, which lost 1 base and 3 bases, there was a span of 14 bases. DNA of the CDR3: TGTGCCAGCAGCTTGTCCGGTTGGGACGGCTACGAGCAGTACGTC. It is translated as CASSLSGWDGYEQYV.

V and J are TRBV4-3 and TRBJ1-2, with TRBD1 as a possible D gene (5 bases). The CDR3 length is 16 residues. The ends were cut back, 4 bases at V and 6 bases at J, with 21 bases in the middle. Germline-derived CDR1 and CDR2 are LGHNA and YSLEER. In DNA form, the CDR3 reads TGCGCCAGCAGCCTAGGGGCTGGGGGGTGGAGGAATGGCTACACCTTC. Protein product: CASSLGAGGWRNGYTF.

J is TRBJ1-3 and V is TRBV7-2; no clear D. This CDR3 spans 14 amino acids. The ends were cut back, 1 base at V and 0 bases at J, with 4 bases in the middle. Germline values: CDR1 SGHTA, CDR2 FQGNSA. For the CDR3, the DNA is TGTGCCAGCAGCTTAGTCGTCTCTGGAAACACCATATATTTT. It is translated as CASSLVVSGNTIYF.

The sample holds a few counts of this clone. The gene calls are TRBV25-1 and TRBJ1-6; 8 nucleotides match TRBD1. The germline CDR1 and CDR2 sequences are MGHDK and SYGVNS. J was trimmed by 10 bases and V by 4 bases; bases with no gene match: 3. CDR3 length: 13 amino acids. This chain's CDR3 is CASSGDRYSPLHF. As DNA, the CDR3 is TGTGCCAGCAGTGGGGACAGGTACTCACCCCTCCACTTT.

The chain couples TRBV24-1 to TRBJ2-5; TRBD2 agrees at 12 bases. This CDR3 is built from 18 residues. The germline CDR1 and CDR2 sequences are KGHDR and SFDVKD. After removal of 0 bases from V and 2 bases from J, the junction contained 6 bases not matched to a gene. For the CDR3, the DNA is TGTGCCACCAGTGATTTGCGGGCTAGCGGGAGGGCGCAAGAGACCCAGTACTTC. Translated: CATSDLRASGRAQETQYF.

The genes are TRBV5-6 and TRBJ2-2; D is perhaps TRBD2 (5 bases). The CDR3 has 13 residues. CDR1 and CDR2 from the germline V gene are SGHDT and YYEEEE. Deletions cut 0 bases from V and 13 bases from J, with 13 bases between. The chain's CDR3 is CASSLEPPRGLFF. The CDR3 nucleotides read TGTGCCAGCAGCTTGGAACCCCCTCGGGGGCTGTTTTTT. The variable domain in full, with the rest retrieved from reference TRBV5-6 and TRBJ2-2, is DAGVTQSPTHLIKTRGQQVTLRCSPKSGHDTVSWYQQALGQGPQFIFQYYEEEERQRGNFPDRFSGHQFPNYSSELNVNALLLGDSALYLCASSLEPPRGLFFGEGSRLTVL.

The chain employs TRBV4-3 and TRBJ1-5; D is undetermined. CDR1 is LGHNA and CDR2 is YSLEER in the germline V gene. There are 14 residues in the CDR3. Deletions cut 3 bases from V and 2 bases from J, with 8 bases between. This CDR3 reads CASSQTHGNQPQHF. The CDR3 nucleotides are TGCGCCAGCAGCCAGACACACGGCAATCAGCCCCAGCATTTT.

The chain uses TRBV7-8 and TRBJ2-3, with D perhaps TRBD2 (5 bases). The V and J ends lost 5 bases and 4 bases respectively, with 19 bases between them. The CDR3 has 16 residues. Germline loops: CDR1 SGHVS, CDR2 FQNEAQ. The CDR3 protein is CASSPRAVDPADTQYF. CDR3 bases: TGTGCCAGCAGCCCGCGGGCCGTTGACCCCGCAGATACGCAGTATTTT.

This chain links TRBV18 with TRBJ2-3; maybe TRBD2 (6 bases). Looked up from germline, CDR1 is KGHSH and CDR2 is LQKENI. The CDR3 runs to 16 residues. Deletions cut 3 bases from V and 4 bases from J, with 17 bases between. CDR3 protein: CASSPVPGGTPDTQYF. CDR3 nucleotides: TGTGCCAGCTCACCGGTCCCGGGCGGGACTCCAGATACGCAGTATTTT.

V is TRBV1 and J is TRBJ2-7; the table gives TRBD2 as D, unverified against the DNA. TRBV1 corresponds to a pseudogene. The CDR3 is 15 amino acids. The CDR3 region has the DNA TGCACCAGCAGCCAAGGGGGGGGAGGGCCCCCTAAGCAGTACGTC. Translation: CTSSQGGGGPPKQYV.

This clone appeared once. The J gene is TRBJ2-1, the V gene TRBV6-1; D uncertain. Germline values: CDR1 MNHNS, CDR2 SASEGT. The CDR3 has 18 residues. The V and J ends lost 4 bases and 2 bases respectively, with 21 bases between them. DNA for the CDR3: TGTGCCAGCAGTGTCCCGTCGTGGCCTCCCTGGCCCTACAATGAGCAGTTCTTC. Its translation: CASSVPSWPPWPYNEQFF.

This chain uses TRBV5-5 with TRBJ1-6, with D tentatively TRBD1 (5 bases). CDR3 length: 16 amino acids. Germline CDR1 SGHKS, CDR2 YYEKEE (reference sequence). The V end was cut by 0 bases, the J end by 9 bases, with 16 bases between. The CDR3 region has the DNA TGTGCCAGCAGCTTGGCAGTGGGGGGTGAGAGTTCACCCCTCCACTTT. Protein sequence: CASSLAVGGESSPLHF.

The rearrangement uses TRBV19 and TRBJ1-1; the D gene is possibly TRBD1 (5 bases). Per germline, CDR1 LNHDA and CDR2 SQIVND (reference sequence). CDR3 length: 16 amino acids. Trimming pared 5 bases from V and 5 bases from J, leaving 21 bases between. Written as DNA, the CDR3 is TGTGCCAGTAGTCGTCCGGGACGCGGGGCGGGAACTGAAGCTTTCTTT. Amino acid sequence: CASSRPGRGAGTEAFF.

CDR3 amino acids: CASTPGRMNTEAFF. The DNA for the CDR3 is TGTGCCAGCACCCCAGGGAGAATGAACACTGAAGCTTTCTTT. The rearrangement uses TRBV7-9 and TRBJ1-1, with D perhaps matching TRBD1 (5 bases). This CDR3 region has 14 residues. Germline V gene data show CDR1 as SEHNR and CDR2 as FQNEAQ (reference sequence). Trimming stripped 7 bases from V and 0 bases from J, with 12 bases between.

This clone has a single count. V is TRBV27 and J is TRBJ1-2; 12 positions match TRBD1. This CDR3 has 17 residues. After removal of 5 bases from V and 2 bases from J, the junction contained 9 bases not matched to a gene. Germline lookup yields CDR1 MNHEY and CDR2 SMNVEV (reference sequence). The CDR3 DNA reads TGTGCCAGCAGTCCCCAGGGACAGGGGGCGCGGAACTATGGCTACACCTTC. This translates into CASSPQGQGARNYGYTF.

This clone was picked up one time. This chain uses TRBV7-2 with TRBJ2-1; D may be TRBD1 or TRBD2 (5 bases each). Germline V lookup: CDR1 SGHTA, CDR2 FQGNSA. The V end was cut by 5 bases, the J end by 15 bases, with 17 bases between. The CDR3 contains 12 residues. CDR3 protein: CASSLDFSGGFF. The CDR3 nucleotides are TGTGCCAGCAGCCTGGACTTCAGTGGGGGGTTCTTC.

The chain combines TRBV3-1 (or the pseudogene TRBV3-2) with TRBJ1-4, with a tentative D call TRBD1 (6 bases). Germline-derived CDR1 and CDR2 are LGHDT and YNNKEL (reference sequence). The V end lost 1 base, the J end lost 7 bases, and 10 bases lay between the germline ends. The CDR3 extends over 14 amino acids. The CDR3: CASSQARGAEKLFF. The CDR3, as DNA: TGTGCCAGCAGCCAAGCCAGGGGAGCTGAAAAACTGTTTTTT.

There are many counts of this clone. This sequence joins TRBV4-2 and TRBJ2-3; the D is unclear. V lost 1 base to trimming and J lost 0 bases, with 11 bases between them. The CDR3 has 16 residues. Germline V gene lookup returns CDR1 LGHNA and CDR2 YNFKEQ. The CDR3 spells CASSQVEGWSTDTQYF. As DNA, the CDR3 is TGTGCCAGCAGCCAAGTTGAAGGGTGGAGCACAGATACGCAGTATTTT.

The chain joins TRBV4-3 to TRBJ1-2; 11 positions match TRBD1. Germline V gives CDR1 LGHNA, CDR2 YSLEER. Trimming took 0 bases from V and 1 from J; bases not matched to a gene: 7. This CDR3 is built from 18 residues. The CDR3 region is CASSQDPGTGGSNYGYTF. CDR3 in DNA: TGCGCCAGCAGCCAAGATCCCGGGACAGGGGGGAGTAACTATGGCTACACCTTC.

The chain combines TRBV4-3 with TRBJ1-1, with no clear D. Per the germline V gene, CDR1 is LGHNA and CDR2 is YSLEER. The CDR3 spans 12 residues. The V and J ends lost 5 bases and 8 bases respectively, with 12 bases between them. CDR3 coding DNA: TGCGCCAGCAGCTCGGACGCGGGGGAAGCTTTCTTT. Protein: CASSSDAGEAFF.

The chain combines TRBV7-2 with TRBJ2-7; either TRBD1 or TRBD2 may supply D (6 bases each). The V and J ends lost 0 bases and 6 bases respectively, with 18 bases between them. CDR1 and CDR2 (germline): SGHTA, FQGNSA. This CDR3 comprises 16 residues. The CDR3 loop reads CASSLALPGASSEQYF. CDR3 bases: TGTGCCAGCAGCTTAGCGCTCCCGGGGGCTAGTAGCGAGCAGTACTTC.

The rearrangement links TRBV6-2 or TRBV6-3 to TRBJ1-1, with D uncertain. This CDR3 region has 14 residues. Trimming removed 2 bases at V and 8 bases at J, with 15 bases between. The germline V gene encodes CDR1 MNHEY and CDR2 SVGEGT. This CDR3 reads CASSYEGTSGEAFF. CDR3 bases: TGTGCCAGCAGTTACGAGGGCACCTCAGGAGAAGCTTTCTTT.

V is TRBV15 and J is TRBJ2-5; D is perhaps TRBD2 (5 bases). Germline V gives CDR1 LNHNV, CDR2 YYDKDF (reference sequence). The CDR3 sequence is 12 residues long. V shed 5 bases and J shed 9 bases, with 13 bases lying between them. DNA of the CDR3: TGTGCCACCAGCGGCCACTTGGAGGCCCAGTACTTC. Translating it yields CATSGHLEAQYF. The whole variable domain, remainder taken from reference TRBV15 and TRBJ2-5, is DAMVIQNPRYQVTQFGKPVTLSCSQTLNHNVMYWYQQKSSQAPKLLFHYYDKDFNNEADTPDNFQSRRPNTSFCFLDIRSPGLGDTAMYLCATSGHLEAQYFGPGTRLLVL.

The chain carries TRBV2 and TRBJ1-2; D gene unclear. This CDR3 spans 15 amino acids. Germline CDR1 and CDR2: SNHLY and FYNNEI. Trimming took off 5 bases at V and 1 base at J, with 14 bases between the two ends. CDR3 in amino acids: CASSLEGQINYGYTF. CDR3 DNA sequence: TGTGCCAGCAGTTTAGAGGGCCAGATTAACTATGGCTACACCTTC.

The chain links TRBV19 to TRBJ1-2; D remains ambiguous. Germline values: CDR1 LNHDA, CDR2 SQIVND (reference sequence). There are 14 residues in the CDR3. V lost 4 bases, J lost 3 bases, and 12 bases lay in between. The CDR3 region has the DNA TGTGCCAGTAGTACGACTGGGTTCGACTATGGCTACACCTTC. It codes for CASSTTGFDYGYTF.

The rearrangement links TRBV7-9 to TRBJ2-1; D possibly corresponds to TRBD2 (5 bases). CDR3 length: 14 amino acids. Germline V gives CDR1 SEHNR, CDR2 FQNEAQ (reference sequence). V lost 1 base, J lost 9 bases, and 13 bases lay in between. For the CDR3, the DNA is TGTGCCAGCAGCTTAGGGGCTAGCATAGGTGAGCAGTTCTTC. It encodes CASSLGASIGEQFF.

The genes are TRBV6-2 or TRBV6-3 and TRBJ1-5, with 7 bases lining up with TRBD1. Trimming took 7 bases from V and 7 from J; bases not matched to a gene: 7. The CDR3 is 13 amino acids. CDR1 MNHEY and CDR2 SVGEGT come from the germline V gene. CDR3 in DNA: TGTGCCAGCAACCCAGGGGGAGGGCAGCCCCAGCATTTT. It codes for CASNPGGGQPQHF.

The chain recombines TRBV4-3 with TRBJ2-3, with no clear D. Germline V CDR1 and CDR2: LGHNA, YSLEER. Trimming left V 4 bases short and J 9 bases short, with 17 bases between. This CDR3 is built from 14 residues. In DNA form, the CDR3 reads TGCGCCAGCAGCCCTCAAGCGAACGCGAGGACGCAGTATTTT. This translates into CASSPQANARTQYF.

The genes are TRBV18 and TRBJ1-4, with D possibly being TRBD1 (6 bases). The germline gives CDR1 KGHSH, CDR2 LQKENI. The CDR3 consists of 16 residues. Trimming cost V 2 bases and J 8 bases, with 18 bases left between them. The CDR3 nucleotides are TGTGCCAGCTCACCAGATCGTGGCAGGGGAGGCGAAAAACTGTTTTTT. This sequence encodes CASSPDRGRGGEKLFF.

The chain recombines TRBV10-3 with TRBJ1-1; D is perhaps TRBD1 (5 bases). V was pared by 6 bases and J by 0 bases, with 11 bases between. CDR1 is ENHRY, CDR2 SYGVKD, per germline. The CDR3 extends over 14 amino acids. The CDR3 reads CAIRETVMNTEAFF. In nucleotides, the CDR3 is TGTGCCATCAGGGAGACAGTCATGAACACTGAAGCTTTCTTT.